This TCR beta chain comes out of a study of T cell responses to AZD1222 COVID-19 vaccine. Findings and limits, study-wide: The study identified only a handful of AZD1222 recipients as seropositive at baseline.

Regarding this clone: What it recognizes is unknown.

Libraries were prepared by immunoSEQ multiplex PCR; TCRdb keeps only in-frame clonotypes and omits some of them. The sample shows around 140,000 clones, around 91% of them seen only once. V was pared by 6 bases and J by 3 bases, with 6 bases of the junction left unmatched. Germline CDR1 SNHLY, CDR2 FYNNEI. This CDR3 is built from 14 residues. V usage is TRBV2 and J usage is TRBJ2-7; the match to TRBD2 covers 9 bases. The clonotype was recovered from an adult in good health. This specimen consisted of peripheral blood, obtained on day 0 of AZD1222 vaccination. The DNA for the CDR3 is TGTGCCAGCAGAACACTAGCGGGCCACTACGAGCAGTACTTC. Amino acids: CASRTLAGHYEQYF.